This TCR beta chain originates from a study of T cell changes during pregnancy in multiple sclerosis. Profiling relied on immunoSEQ multiplex PCR, and the TCRdb table lists in-frame clones only, not all of them. Here the sample spans some 41,000 clones, nearly 90% being singletons. The CDR3 covers 12 residues. The germline CDR1 and CDR2 sequences are MDHEN and SYDVKM. Trimming took 7 bases from V and 4 from J, leaving 8 bases between them. J is TRBJ1-5 and V is TRBV28; the D gene is possibly TRBD1 (5 bases). This TCR was sampled from a female donor with multiple sclerosis, enrolled in a pregnancy study. Material: CD4+ T cells from peripheral blood mononuclear cells, obtained after pregnancy. CDR3 nucleotide sequence: TGTGCCAGCAACTACAGGAATCAGCCCCAGCATTTT. This codes for CASNYRNQPQHF.